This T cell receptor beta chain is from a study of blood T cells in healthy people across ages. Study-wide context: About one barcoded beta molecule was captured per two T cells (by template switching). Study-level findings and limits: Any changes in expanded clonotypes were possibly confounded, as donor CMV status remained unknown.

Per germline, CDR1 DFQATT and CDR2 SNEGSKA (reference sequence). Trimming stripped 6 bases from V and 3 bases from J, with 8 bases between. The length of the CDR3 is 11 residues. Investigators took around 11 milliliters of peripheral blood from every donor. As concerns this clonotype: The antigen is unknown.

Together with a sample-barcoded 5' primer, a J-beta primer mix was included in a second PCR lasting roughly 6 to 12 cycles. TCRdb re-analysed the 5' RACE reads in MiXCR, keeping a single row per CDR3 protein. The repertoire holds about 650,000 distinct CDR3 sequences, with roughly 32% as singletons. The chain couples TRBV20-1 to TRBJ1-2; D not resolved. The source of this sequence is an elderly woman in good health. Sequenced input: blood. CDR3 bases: TGCAGTGCCAAGGACCACTATGGCTACACCTTC. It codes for CSAKDHYGYTF.